These 27 T cell receptor beta chains were sequenced from one sample in a study of beta chain features in type 1 diabetes. The authors reverse transcribed all of the isolated RNA, so sequencing captured expressed TCRB transcripts. Assay used: immunoSEQ multiplex PCR; TCRdb lists only in-frame clones, some missing. The data hold 150,000 to 200,000 clones, with less than 15% observed a single time. Sequencing was performed on central memory CD4+ T cells from blood. These receptor sequences come from a woman under 30 in good health.

The sample holds a few counts of this clone. The CDR3 loop is CASSQDRAGWGYTF. The CDR3 DNA reads TGCGCCAGCAGCCAAGATAGGGCGGGGTGGGGCTACACCTTC. The chain couples TRBV4-3 to TRBJ1-2; D is unclear. V dropped 0 bases and J dropped 8 bases, with 13 bases sitting between them. Germline V gives CDR1 LGHNA, CDR2 YSLEER. This CDR3 has 14 residues.

This clone came up a few times. The chain employs TRBV4-1 and TRBJ2-2; D call uncertain. CDR3 length: 17 amino acids. Germline values: CDR1 MGHRA, CDR2 YSYEKL. V dropped 6 bases and J dropped 1 base, with 18 bases sitting between them. In DNA, the CDR3 is TGCGCCAGCAGAGAGCGCCAGACCCAAGGGAACACCGGGGAGCTGTTTTTT. Translation: CASRERQTQGNTGELFF.

This clone was seen ten or more times. V usage is TRBV7-2 and J usage is TRBJ1-4; D is perhaps TRBD1 (6 bases). V lost 4 bases and J 5 bases, leaving 14 bases between the germline ends. Germline-derived CDR1 and CDR2 are SGHTA and FQGNSA. There are 15 residues in the CDR3. CDR3 DNA sequence: TGTGCCAGCAGCTCAGGGGACACTGCAAATGAAAAACTGTTTTTT. Protein product: CASSSGDTANEKLFF.

The V gene is TRBV5-6, the J gene TRBJ1-3, with D uncertain. The germline CDR1 and CDR2 sequences are SGHDT and YYEEEE. CDR3 length equals 14 residues. With 6 bases removed from V and 3 bases from J, the gap between germline ends came to 13 bases. In nucleotides, the CDR3 is TGTGCCAGCACTAAGGACTTTAGTGGAAACACCATATATTTT. It yields the protein CASTKDFSGNTIYF.

This clone came up many times. V and J are TRBV13 and TRBJ1-5; D remains ambiguous. Germline V CDR1 and CDR2: PRHDT, FYEKMQ (reference sequence). The V and J ends lost 7 bases and 1 base respectively, with 17 bases between them. The CDR3 extends over 16 amino acids. The CDR3 DNA is TGTGCCAGCACCTTTGAGGGCGAAATCAGCAATCAGCCCCAGCATTTT. The encoded protein is CASTFEGEISNQPQHF.

The J gene is TRBJ1-1, the V gene TRBV10-3, with a possible D match to TRBD1 (6 bases). Trimming took off 4 bases at V and 1 base at J, with 10 bases between the two ends. CDR1 is ENHRY and CDR2 is SYGVKD in the germline V gene. This CDR3 contains 14 residues. CDR3 loop: CAISGDIRNTEAFF. CDR3 in DNA: TGTGCCATCAGTGGGGACATACGGAACACTGAAGCTTTCTTT.

This clone was found a few times. The rearrangement links TRBV9 to TRBJ2-1; 7 bases agree with TRBD2. The CDR3 is 12 amino acids. In germline, CDR1 is SGDLS, CDR2 YYNGEE. V shed 10 bases, J shed 7 bases, and the junction held 8 bases outside the gene matches. The CDR3 loop is CAAGVGLNEQFF. CDR3 nucleotides: TGTGCCGCGGGAGTGGGTTTGAATGAGCAGTTCTTC.

The V gene is TRBV4-3, the J gene TRBJ2-3, with a weak D call TRBD2 (6 bases). Per the germline V gene, CDR1 is LGHNA and CDR2 is YSLEER. This CDR3 has 11 residues. V lost 8 bases to trimming and J lost 6 bases, with 9 bases between them. The CDR3 reads CASSEGDTQYF. The CDR3 coding sequence is TGCGCCAGCTCGGAGGGGGATACGCAGTATTTT.

The gene calls are TRBV15 and TRBJ2-3; TRBD1 agrees at 9 bases. V lost 1 base and J lost 2; bases outside the gene matches: 4. The CDR3 runs to 16 residues. Germline CDR1 and CDR2: LNHNV and YYDKDF (reference sequence). The CDR3 sequence is CATSRGRDRDTDTQYF. The CDR3 DNA reads TGTGCCACCAGCAGAGGAAGGGACAGGGACACAGATACGCAGTATTTT.

Concerning this clone itself: Sequence at one end of the junction differs from germline and may be a read error. The V gene is TRBV28, the J gene TRBJ2-7; TRBD2 matches 8 bases. Germline values: CDR1 MDHEN, CDR2 SYDVKM. This CDR3 has 15 amino acids. The CDR3 DNA follows: TGTGCCAGCAGTTTTCGGCTAGCGGGCTCCCACGAGCAGTACTTC. This encodes CASSFRLAGSHEQYF.

This clone has only a few counts. The chain links TRBV7-2 to TRBJ2-7, with 9 bases aligning to TRBD1. The CDR3 totals 15 residues. The junction had 7 bases not matched to a gene; V was cut back by 1 base and J by 6 bases. Germline V gene data show CDR1 as SGHTA and CDR2 as FQGNSA. CDR3 residues: CASSLVGRDRAEQYF. CDR3 DNA: TGTGCCAGCAGCTTAGTTGGGCGGGACAGGGCCGAGCAGTACTTC.

This clone has a handful of counts. This chain joins TRBV11-1 and TRBJ2-1, with a possible D match to TRBD2 (5 bases). Germline values: CDR1 SGHAT, CDR2 FQDESV (reference sequence). The V and J ends lost 1 base and 5 bases respectively, with 12 bases between them. The CDR3 is 15 amino acids. CDR3 sequence reads: CASSLGGPINNEQFF. The CDR3 bases are TGTGCCAGCAGCTTAGGCGGGCCAATAAACAATGAGCAGTTCTTC. The entire variable domain, with the rest obtained from reference TRBV11-1 and TRBJ2-1, is as follows: EAEVAQSPRYKITEKSQAVAFWCDPISGHATLYWYRQILGQGPELLVQFQDESVVDDSQLPKDRFSAERLKGVDSTLKIQPAELGDSAMYLCASSLGGPINNEQFFGPGTRLTVL.

CDR3 sequence reads: CASSPGTRGGTQYF. CDR3 bases: TGTGCCAGCTCACCCGGGACTAGAGGCGGGACCCAGTACTTC. The J gene is TRBJ2-5, the V gene TRBV18; 8 bases match TRBD2. This CDR3 has 14 amino acids. Germline loops: CDR1 KGHSH, CDR2 LQKENI. The J segment lost 7 bases and the V segment lost 3 bases, leaving 7 bases of the junction unmatched.

This clone was counted a few times. The chain is built from TRBV2 and TRBJ2-7; D is perhaps TRBD2 (6 bases). Trimming shortened V by 8 bases and J by 0 bases, and 14 bases separated the two germline ends. The CDR3 has 14 amino acids. Germline V gene lookup returns CDR1 SNHLY and CDR2 FYNNEI. CDR3 DNA: TGTGCCAGCCTTCGCGGGATGAGCTCCTACGAGCAGTACTTC. The encoded protein is CASLRGMSSYEQYF. The whole variable domain, remainder taken from reference TRBV2 and TRBJ2-7, is EPEVTQTPSHQVTQMGQEVILRCVPISNHLYFYWYRQILGQKVEFLVSFYNNEISEKSEIFDDQFSVERPDGSNFTLKIRSTKLEDSAMYFCASLRGMSSYEQYFGPGTRLTVT.

The gene calls are TRBV7-9 and TRBJ1-4; D unresolved. The ends were cut back, 6 bases at V and 10 bases at J, with 15 bases in the middle. The CDR3 has 13 residues. The germline CDR1 and CDR2 sequences are SEHNR and FQNEAQ (reference sequence). The CDR3 loop reads CASSYVNEGKLFF. The CDR3 nucleotides read TGTGCCAGCAGTTACGTTAACGAGGGAAAACTGTTTTTT.

The rearrangement uses TRBV5-5 and TRBJ2-1, with 7 positions matching TRBD1. This CDR3 contains 12 residues. J gave up 8 bases and V 4 bases, and 3 bases lay outside the gene matches. Germline CDR1 and CDR2: SGHKS and YYEKEE (reference sequence). In nucleotides, the CDR3 is TGTGCCAGCAGCCTGACAGGGCATGAGCAGTTCTTC. Translation: CASSLTGHEQFF.

V and J are TRBV7-2 and TRBJ1-5; 7 bases are shared with TRBD1. The length of the CDR3 is 15 residues. Germline loops: CDR1 SGHTA, CDR2 FQGNSA. V lost 1 base to trimming and J lost 4 bases; unmatched junction nucleotides: 4. The CDR3 protein is CASSLVGTANQPQHF. Here the CDR3 DNA reads TGTGCCAGCAGCTTAGTAGGGACAGCTAATCAGCCCCAGCATTTT. Full variable domain (outside the CDR3, taken from reference TRBV7-2 and TRBJ1-5): GAGVSQSPSNKVTEKGKDVELRCDPISGHTALYWYRQSLGQGLEFLIYFQGNSAPDKSGLPSDRFSAERTGGSVSTLTIQRTQQEDSAVYLCASSLVGTANQPQHFGDGTRLSIL.

This clone showed up just a few times. V is TRBV13 and J is TRBJ2-2; 7 nucleotides align to TRBD2. This CDR3 contains 16 residues. V was pared by 5 bases and J by 6 bases, with 12 bases of the junction left unmatched. Germline CDR1 is PRHDT and CDR2 is FYEKMQ (reference sequence). The DNA for the CDR3 is TGTGCCAGCAGCATCCGGACTAGTGGGCGTCCCGGGGAGCTGTTTTTT. This gives the protein CASSIRTSGRPGELFF.

This chain connects TRBV28 to TRBJ2-7; 8 bases map to TRBD1. The CDR3 contains 14 residues. Germline loops: CDR1 MDHEN, CDR2 SYDVKM. The V and J ends lost 6 bases and 7 bases, in that order; junction bases with no gene match: 11. The CDR3 sequence is CASRGTRGREEQYF. The CDR3 region has the DNA TGTGCCAGCAGGGGAACCAGGGGGCGTGAAGAGCAGTACTTC.

The V and J genes are TRBV7-8 and TRBJ2-3; D uncertain. Germline V gene lookup returns CDR1 SGHVS and CDR2 FQNEAQ. Trimming took off 5 bases at V and 2 bases at J, with 8 bases between the two ends. There are 13 residues in the CDR3. CDR3 nucleotide sequence: TGTGCCAGCAGCAACGGGTACACAGATACGCAGTATTTT. As protein: CASSNGYTDTQYF.

In this sample, this clone turned up many times. This same CDR3 is encoded by further DNA sequences in the sample. The CDR3 coding sequence is TGCGCCAGCAGCTGGGGAACGGAGGGGACTGAAGCTTTCTTT. The encoded protein is CASSWGTEGTEAFF. The chain uses TRBV5-1 and TRBJ1-1; the D gene is possibly TRBD1 (5 bases). The CDR3 is made up of 14 amino acids. Germline-derived CDR1 and CDR2 are SGHRS and YFSETQ. V was clipped by 3 bases and J by 5 bases, with 14 bases between them.

This clone turned up a few times. J is TRBJ2-1 and V is TRBV27; TRBD2 matches 11 bases. The CDR3 totals 15 residues. After removal of 2 bases from V and 5 bases from J, the junction contained 2 bases not matched to a gene. The germline gives CDR1 MNHEY, CDR2 SMNVEV (reference sequence). CDR3 bases: TGTGCCAGCAGTTTACTGACTAGCGGGAACAATGAGCAGTTCTTC. Protein: CASSLLTSGNNEQFF.

This clone was observed a few times. J is TRBJ2-1 and V is TRBV5-1; 13 nucleotides match TRBD2. The CDR3 is made up of 15 amino acids. V lost 4 bases, J lost 6 bases, and 4 bases stayed unmatched. Per germline, CDR1 SGHRS and CDR2 YFSETQ. The CDR3 loop is CASSTGTSGTNEQFF. Written as DNA, the CDR3 is TGCGCCAGCAGCACGGGGACTAGCGGGACCAATGAGCAGTTCTTC.

A word on this clone: Lacking the conserved final phenylalanine or tryptophan, this CDR3 likely reflects a read error. It is unclear where the CDR3 begins or ends on the DNA, so no DNA is shown, and the CDR3 is as TCRdb lists it. The CDR3: CSVELGGGVPS. The chain links TRBV29-1 to TRBJ1-2. Germline values: CDR1 SQVTM, CDR2 ANQGSEA. The CDR3 length is 11 residues, termini included.

The rearrangement uses TRBV29-1 and TRBJ2-3; no clear D. CDR3 length: 11 residues. Germline assignment: CDR1 SQVTM and CDR2 ANQGSEA. V was clipped by 3 bases and J by 3 bases, with 4 bases between them. CDR3 sequence reads: CSVERTDTQYF. The CDR3 nucleotides read TGCAGCGTTGAGCGTACAGATACGCAGTATTTT.

This clone was observed many times. The V gene is TRBV19, the J gene TRBJ2-1, with D perhaps TRBD1 (6 bases). CDR1 and CDR2 (germline): LNHDA, SQIVND (reference sequence). The CDR3 consists of 13 residues. V gave up 6 bases and J gave up 10 bases, with 16 bases separating them. DNA of the CDR3: TGTGCCAGTAGGGACACAGGGAAAAGGGAGCAGTTCTTC. This gives the protein CASRDTGKREQFF.

The chain couples TRBV2 to TRBJ2-7; 12 bases are shared with TRBD2. The length of the CDR3 is 15 residues. With 6 bases clipped from V and 5 bases from J, the junction kept 8 bases outside the gene matches. Germline-derived CDR1 and CDR2 are SNHLY and FYNNEI. As DNA, the CDR3 is TGTGCCAGCAGCGATCCGACTAGCGGGAGTAACGAGCAGTACTTC. Translated: CASSDPTSGSNEQYF.